The 24 T cell receptor beta chains given below trace back to one sample, sequenced in a study of regulatory T cells in long-lasting Graves disease. Construction of TCR beta libraries relied on iRepertoire HTBI primers and on Arm-PCR targeting CDR3 regions. TCRdb used MiXCR to reprocess the multiplex PCR reads, holding one entry per CDR3 protein. The table has about 220,000 distinct CDR3 sequences, less than 20% seen once. Time point specified: newly diagnosed GD, antithyroid drugs for less than 3 months. Following extraction of RNA from PBMCs, that RNA was used to make the TCR library. The sample also formed part of further work on T cells in Graves' hyperthyroidism and ophthalmopathy.

Source: peripheral blood mononuclear cells (PBMCs), taken at new diagnosis, from a patient treated with antithyroid drugs. These receptors were collected from a woman aged 25 to 39 with Graves disease.

This clonotype was found once. This may stem from a read error, because a much larger clone lies one nucleotide away. The chain couples TRBV13 to TRBJ2-1; TRBD2 agrees at 9 bases. J was trimmed by 7 bases and V by 5 bases; bases with no gene match: 12. Germline values: CDR1 PRHDT, CDR2 FYEKMQ (reference sequence). The CDR3 covers 16 residues. This chain's CDR3 is CASSLLLAGSGNEQFF. The CDR3 nucleotides are TGTGCCAGCAGCCTCCTCCTAGCGGGATCGGGAAATGAGCAGTTCTTC.

This clonotype came up many times. V gene TRBV19 combines with J gene TRBJ1-2; tentatively, D is TRBD1 (5 bases). The CDR3 length is 14 residues. V was shortened by 3 bases and J by 6 bases, with 14 bases between the two germline ends. In germline, CDR1 is LNHDA, CDR2 SQIVND (reference sequence). CDR3 residues: CASSIRDSADGYTF. In nucleotides, the CDR3 is TGTGCCAGTAGTATCAGGGATTCGGCTGATGGCTACACCTTC.

The CDR3 region is CASSTGRRETGELFF. The CDR3 coding sequence is TGTGCCAGCAGTACAGGCCGGAGGGAGACCGGGGAGCTGTTTTTT. The gene calls are TRBV28 and TRBJ2-2, with TRBD2 as a possible D gene (6 bases). This CDR3 region has 15 residues. Deletions cut 5 bases from V and 5 bases from J, with 15 bases between. Germline-derived CDR1 and CDR2 are MDHEN and SYDVKM.

A remark on this clonotype: Just one base apart from a much larger clone, this may be a read error. Since no conserved phenylalanine or tryptophan closes the CDR3, a read error is the likely cause. The CDR3 sequence is CASSGIRQGGNQPQHL. The CDR3 DNA reads TGTGCCAGCAGTGGCATCCGACAAGGGGGAAATCAGCCCCAGCATCTT. The chain is built from TRBV28 and TRBJ1-5; maybe TRBD1 (6 bases). Germline V gives CDR1 MDHEN, CDR2 SYDVKM. The CDR3 length is 16 residues. Trimming shortened V by 5 bases and J by 4 bases, and 18 bases separated the two germline ends.

This clonotype was seen more than once but under ten times. Possible read error: a much larger clone is one base away. The chain carries TRBV12-3 or TRBV12-4 and TRBJ2-7; D is possibly TRBD1 (5 bases). There are 13 residues in the CDR3. Trimming took 8 bases from V and 2 from J, leaving 13 bases between them. CDR3 nucleotides: TGTGCCAGCGGTCTGCAGGGCCCCTACGAGCAGTACTTC. Amino acids: CASGLQGPYEQYF.

This clonotype was detected ten times or more. The V call is TRBV19, the J call TRBJ1-1, with 9 nucleotides matching TRBD1. The CDR3 is made up of 17 amino acids. Per the germline V gene, CDR1 is LNHDA and CDR2 is SQIVND (reference sequence). Trimming cost V 5 bases and J 4 bases; bases outside gene matches: 14. For the CDR3, the DNA is TGTGCCAGTAGTTCTCCCGGACAGGGGCGGAGGAGCACTGAAGCTTTCTTT. Translating gives CASSSPGQGRRSTEAFF.

Only a few counts were recorded for this clonotype. CDR3: CSAMTSVETQYF. DNA of the CDR3: TGCAGTGCGATGACTAGTGTTGAGACCCAGTACTTC. The V gene is TRBV20-1, the J gene TRBJ2-5; D is perhaps TRBD2 (6 bases). Looked up from germline, CDR1 is DFQATT and CDR2 is SNEGSKA (reference sequence). The CDR3 length is 12 residues. Trimming removed 6 bases at V and 5 bases at J, with 13 bases between.

There are many counts of this clonotype. The chain combines TRBV6-2 or TRBV6-3 with TRBJ2-3; 10 nucleotides match TRBD1. The CDR3 extends over 15 amino acids. Germline V gene sequence: CDR1 MNHEY, CDR2 SVGEGT. With V trimmed by 6 bases and J by 3 bases, 6 bases remained unmatched. The CDR3 bases are TGTGCCAGCAGCCCCCGGGACAGGGGTACAGATACGCAGTATTTT. Protein: CASSPRDRGTDTQYF.

The sample holds a few counts of this clonotype. This may arise from a read error, as a much more abundant clone is one base away. This chain connects TRBV6-5 to TRBJ1-4; a weak D match, TRBD1 (6 bases). CDR1 and CDR2 (germline): MNHEY, SVGAGI. Deletions cut 4 bases from V and 7 bases from J, with 16 bases between. The CDR3 runs 15 residues. Here the CDR3 reads CASSCSAGGVEKLFF. The CDR3 coding sequence is TGTGCCAGCAGTTGCTCAGCGGGGGGCGTTGAAAAACTGTTTTTT.

This clonotype was seen many times. J is TRBJ2-6 and V is TRBV29-1; D remains unclear. Between the trimmed V and J ends, which lost 4 bases and 2 bases, there was a span of 12 bases. Germline assignment: CDR1 SQVTM and CDR2 ANQGSEA. There are 15 residues in the CDR3. The CDR3 reads CSVVGPSAGANVLTF. CDR3 sequence (DNA): TGCAGCGTTGTTGGTCCAAGCGCTGGGGCCAACGTCCTGACTTTC.

The V call is TRBV2, the J call TRBJ1-1, with a weak D call TRBD1 (6 bases). Trimming left V 6 bases short and J 5 bases short, with 13 bases between. This CDR3 contains 13 residues. Germline V CDR1 and CDR2: SNHLY, FYNNEI. The CDR3 sequence: CASRQGSRTEAFF. CDR3 DNA: TGTGCCAGCAGACAGGGTTCAAGAACTGAAGCTTTCTTT. Using reference TRBV2 and TRBJ1-1 for the parts outside the CDR3, the full variable domain is EPEVTQTPSHQVTQMGQEVILRCVPISNHLYFYWYRQILGQKVEFLVSFYNNEISEKSEIFDDQFSVERPDGSNFTLKIRSTKLEDSAMYFCASRQGSRTEAFFGQGTRLTVV.

This clonotype was picked up many times. The rearrangement joins TRBV20-1 to TRBJ1-3; D remains ambiguous. The CDR3 runs 15 residues. CDR1 and CDR2 (germline): DFQATT, SNEGSKA (reference sequence). The V end lost 3 bases, the J end lost 0 bases, and 12 bases lay between the germline ends. The CDR3 DNA reads as TGCAGTGCTAGGGATTTGGCGTTCTCTGGAAACACCATATATTTT. This translates into CSARDLAFSGNTIYF.

The chain carries TRBV15 and TRBJ1-6; maybe TRBD1 (6 bases). V lost 0 bases and J lost 10, with 13 bases in between. CDR1 is LNHNV and CDR2 is YYDKDF in the germline V gene (reference sequence). The CDR3 is 15 residues long. CDR3 residues: CATSRDNGGGSPLHF. The CDR3 DNA follows: TGTGCCACCAGCAGAGATAACGGGGGCGGATCACCCCTCCACTTT.

To note about this clonotype: A far larger clone is one base from this, pointing to a likely read error. The rearrangement links TRBV7-2 to TRBJ2-1, with D tentatively TRBD1 (5 bases). The tail of the sequence fits TRBJ2-3 better, so the J call may be wrong. In germline, CDR1 is SGHTA, CDR2 FQGNSA. This CDR3 region has 17 residues. CDR3 sequence (DNA): TGTGCCAGCAGCTTAGCGGGGCAGGGTAGGAGCGCAGATACGCAGTATTTT. Encoded protein: CASSLAGQGRSADTQYF.

This clonotype has at least ten counts. The gene calls are TRBV15 and TRBJ1-3; TRBD1 is a possible D gene (6 bases). Germline CDR1 LNHNV, CDR2 YYDKDF (reference sequence). The V and J ends lost 0 bases and 2 bases respectively, with 17 bases between them. CDR3 size: 18 residues. The CDR3 sequence: CATSRDRGRGPTGNTIYF. The CDR3 bases are TGTGCCACCAGCAGAGATCGGGGCAGGGGCCCTACTGGAAACACCATATATTTT.

This clonotype occurred many times. The V and J genes are TRBV3-1 and TRBJ2-7; D tentatively reads TRBD1 or TRBD2 (5 bases each). The CDR3 loop spans 16 amino acids. From germline, CDR1 is LGHDT and CDR2 YNNKEL (reference sequence). Trimming left V 3 bases short and J 5 bases short, with 20 bases between. Here the CDR3 DNA reads TGTGCCAGCAGCCAGGGGGACCCCCGAGGCGGTAACGAGCAGTACTTC. Its protein product is CASSQGDPRGGNEQYF.

This clonotype was seen at least ten times. The chain joins TRBV2 to TRBJ2-1, with D possibly matching TRBD1 (5 bases). The germline V gene encodes CDR1 SNHLY and CDR2 FYNNEI. The CDR3 contains 18 residues. Trimming cost V 11 bases and J 0 bases, with 26 bases left between them. Here the CDR3 reads CAGSRQGIPFSSYNEQFF. The CDR3 DNA is TGTGCCGGAAGTAGGCAGGGTATTCCTTTTAGCTCCTACAATGAGCAGTTCTTC. The entire variable domain, with the rest obtained from reference TRBV2 and TRBJ2-1, is as follows: EPEVTQTPSHQVTQMGQEVILRCVPISNHLYFYWYRQILGQKVEFLVSFYNNEISEKSEIFDDQFSVERPDGSNFTLKIRSTKLEDSAMYFCAGSRQGIPFSSYNEQFFGPGTRLTVL.

This clonotype appeared a few times. The V gene is TRBV9, the J gene TRBJ2-7; 13 positions agree with TRBD2. Germline V lookup: CDR1 SGDLS, CDR2 YYNGEE. With 3 bases clipped from V and 3 bases from J, the junction kept 12 bases outside the gene matches. CDR3 length equals 18 residues. The CDR3 spells CASSATPGTSGIGYEQYF. CDR3 DNA sequence: TGTGCCAGCAGCGCAACCCCCGGGACTAGCGGGATAGGCTACGAGCAGTACTTC.

This clonotype was counted many times. The chain employs TRBV6-5 and TRBJ1-3; D is ambiguous. Germline V CDR1 and CDR2: MNHEY, SVGAGI. Trimming stripped 4 bases from V and 0 bases from J, with 10 bases between. This CDR3 is 15 amino acids long. CDR3 nucleotides: TGTGCCAGCAGTTCCTCCTCGGCCTCTGGAAACACCATATATTTT. This translates into CASSSSSASGNTIYF.

This clonotype was detected many times. This chain links TRBV9 with TRBJ1-3, with 8 bases aligning to TRBD1. V gave up 3 bases and J gave up 4 bases; unmatched junction bases: 3. Germline values: CDR1 SGDLS, CDR2 YYNGEE. The length of the CDR3 is 14 residues. CDR3 in amino acids: CASSGQGTGNTIYF. CDR3 nucleotide sequence: TGTGCCAGCAGCGGACAGGGGACCGGAAACACCATATATTTT. The full variable domain, completed using reference TRBV9 and TRBJ1-3, is DSGVTQTPKHLITATGQRVTLRCSPRSGDLSVYWYQQSLDQGLQFLIQYYNGEERAKGNILERFSAQQFPDLHSELNLSSLELGDSALYFCASSGQGTGNTIYFGEGSWLTVV.

This clonotype showed up many times. The J gene is TRBJ1-2, the V gene TRBV28; 7 bases are shared with TRBD1. The length of the CDR3 is 14 residues. The ends lost 4 bases at V and 2 bases at J; junction bases unmatched: 4. The germline gives CDR1 MDHEN, CDR2 SYDVKM. The CDR3 sequence is CASSSGTANYGYTF. As DNA, the CDR3 is TGTGCCAGCAGTTCGGGGACAGCAAACTATGGCTACACCTTC.

The sample holds many counts of this clonotype. This rearrangement joins TRBV7-3 to TRBJ2-7; weak D call: TRBD2 (6 bases). The germline V gene has CDR1 SGHTA and CDR2 FQGTGA. The V and J ends lost 5 bases and 4 bases respectively, with 15 bases between them. This CDR3 spans 14 amino acids. The CDR3 sequence is CASSHVGRGYEQYF. CDR3 coding DNA: TGTGCCAGCAGCCACGTCGGGCGGGGTTACGAGCAGTACTTC.

This clonotype was seen repeatedly, ten times or more. The chain is built from TRBV7-9 and TRBJ2-7, with TRBD2 identical over 7 bases. Germline-derived CDR1 and CDR2 are SEHNR and FQNEAQ (reference sequence). The CDR3 spans 14 residues. V lost 5 bases and J lost 1; bases outside the gene matches: 5. Here the CDR3 reads CASSPGGQSYEQYF. The CDR3 bases are TGTGCCAGCAGCCCGGGGGGTCAATCCTACGAGCAGTACTTC.

Regarding this clonotype: A much more abundant neighbour one base away suggests this may be a read error. This rearrangement joins TRBV6-5 to TRBJ2-2; no firm D call. Germline lookup yields CDR1 MNHEY and CDR2 SVGAGI. The V and J ends lost 2 bases and 5 bases respectively, with 6 bases between them. The CDR3 has 13 residues. Here the CDR3 DNA reads TGTGCCAGCAGTTACGTGGCTACCGGGGAGCTGTTTTTT. It is translated as CASSYVATGELFF.